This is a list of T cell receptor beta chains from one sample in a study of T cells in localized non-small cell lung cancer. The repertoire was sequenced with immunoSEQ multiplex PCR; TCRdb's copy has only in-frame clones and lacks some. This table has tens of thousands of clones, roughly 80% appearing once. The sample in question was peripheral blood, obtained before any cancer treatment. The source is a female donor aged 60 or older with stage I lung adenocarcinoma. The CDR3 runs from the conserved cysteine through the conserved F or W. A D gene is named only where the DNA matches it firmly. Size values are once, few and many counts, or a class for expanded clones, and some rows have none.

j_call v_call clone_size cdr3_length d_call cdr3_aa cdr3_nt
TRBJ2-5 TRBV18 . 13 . CASSRSAQETQYF TGTGCCAGCTCACGTTCCGCCCAAGAGACCCAGTACTTC
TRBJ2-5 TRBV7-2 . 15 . CASSPTPLVTETQYF TGTGCCAGCAGCCCTACCCCGCTAGTAACGGAGACCCAGTACTTC
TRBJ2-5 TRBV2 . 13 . CASSRNLQETQYF TGTGCCAGCAGTAGGAACCTTCAAGAGACCCAGTACTTC
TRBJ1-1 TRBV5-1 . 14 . CASRPNRDNTEAFF TGCGCCAGCAGACCTAACAGGGATAACACTGAAGCTTTCTTT
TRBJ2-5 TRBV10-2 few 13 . CASGRRRQETQYF TGCGCCAGCGGGAGAAGGCGCCAAGAGACCCAGTACTTC
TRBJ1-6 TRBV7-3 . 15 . CASSPAGSLNSPLHF TGTGCCAGCAGCCCAGCTGGCAGTCTTAATTCACCCCTCCACTTT
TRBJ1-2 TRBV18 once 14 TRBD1 CASSPRRDSDGYTF TGTGCCAGCTCACCACGACGGGACAGCGATGGCTACACCTTC
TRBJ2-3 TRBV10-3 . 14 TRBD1 CAISEITGGDTQYF TGTGCCATCAGTGAAATCACAGGGGGAGATACGCAGTATTTT
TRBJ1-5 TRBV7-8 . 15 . CASSLAAGSNQPQHF TGTGCCAGCAGCTTAGCTGCCGGGAGCAATCAGCCCCAGCATTTT
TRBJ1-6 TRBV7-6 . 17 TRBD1 CASSLGEGQAFNSPLHF TGTGCCAGCAGCTTAGGAGAGGGACAGGCATTTAATTCACCCCTCCACTTT
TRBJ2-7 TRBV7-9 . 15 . CASSLSGVRSHEQYF TGTGCCAGCAGCTTATCTGGGGTTCGGTCCCACGAGCAGTACTTC
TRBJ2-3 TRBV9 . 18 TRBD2 CASSVGLAGVGETDTQYF TGTGCCAGCAGCGTGGGACTAGCGGGAGTAGGGGAAACAGATACGCAGTATTTT
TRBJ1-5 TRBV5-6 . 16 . CASSSRHIRGNQPQHF TGTGCCAGCAGCTCTCGACATATCAGGGGCAATCAGCCCCAGCATTTT
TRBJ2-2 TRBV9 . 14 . CASSPRRNTGELFF TGTGCCAGCAGCCCGAGACGGAACACCGGGGAGCTGTTTTTT
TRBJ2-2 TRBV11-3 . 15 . CASSSRQRESGELFF TGTGCCAGCAGCTCCCGACAGAGGGAGAGCGGGGAGCTGTTTTTT
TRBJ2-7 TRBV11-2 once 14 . CASSLAPSSYEQYF TGTGCCAGCAGCTTAGCCCCCAGCTCCTACGAGCAGTACTTC
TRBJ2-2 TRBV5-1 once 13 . CASSLLRGGELFF TGCGCCAGCAGCTTGTTACGAGGAGGGGAGCTGTTTTTT
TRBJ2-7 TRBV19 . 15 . CASSIQGGRENEQYF TGTGCCAGTAGTATTCAGGGTGGCAGGGAAAACGAGCAGTACTTC
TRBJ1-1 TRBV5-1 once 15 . CASSLLAQRGTEAFF TGCGCCAGCAGCTTGCTCGCGCAAAGAGGCACTGAAGCTTTCTTT
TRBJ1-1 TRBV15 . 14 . CATSRDMGFTEAFF TGTGCCACCAGCAGAGATATGGGATTCACTGAAGCTTTCTTT
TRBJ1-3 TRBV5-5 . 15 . CASSLGSYSGNTIYF TGTGCCAGCAGCTTGGGCAGCTACTCTGGAAACACCATATATTTT
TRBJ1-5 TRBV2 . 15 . CASSQDVPPYQPQHF TGTGCCAGCAGTCAGGACGTCCCTCCGTATCAGCCCCAGCATTTT
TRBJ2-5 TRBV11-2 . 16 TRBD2 CASSPTRVPGGETQYF TGTGCCAGCAGCCCGACCCGTGTGCCGGGGGGGGAGACCCAGTACTTC
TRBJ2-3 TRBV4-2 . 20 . CASSPRAVGAGTTSTDTQYF TGTGCCAGCAGCCCCCGCGCGGTCGGCGCGGGGACAACTAGCACAGATACGCAGTATTTT
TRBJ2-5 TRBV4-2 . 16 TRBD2 CASSQDRSSGGGTQYF TGTGCCAGCAGCCAAGATCGTTCTAGCGGGGGGGGGACCCAGTACTTC
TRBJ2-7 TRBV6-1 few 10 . CASSEIAQYF TGTGCCAGCAGTGAAATCGCGCAGTACTTC
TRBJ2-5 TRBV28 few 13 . CASSLRGQETQYF TGTGCCAGCAGTTTGCGAGGGCAAGAGACCCAGTACTTC
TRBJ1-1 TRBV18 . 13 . CASSQGEHTEAFF TGTGCCAGCTCACAAGGGGAGCACACTGAAGCTTTCTTT
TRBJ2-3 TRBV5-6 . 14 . CASSLESDRDTQYF TGTGCCAGCAGCTTGGAGTCAGACCGAGATACGCAGTATTTT
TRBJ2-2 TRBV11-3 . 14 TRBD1 CASSFSGQTGELFF TGTGCCAGCAGCTTTTCGGGACAGACCGGGGAGCTGTTTTTT
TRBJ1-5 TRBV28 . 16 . CASSGQGYRSNQPQHF TGTGCCAGCAGTGGGCAGGGCTACAGGAGCAATCAGCCCCAGCATTTT
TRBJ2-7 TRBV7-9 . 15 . CASSPRDSAIYEQYF TGTGCCAGCAGCCCGCGGGACAGCGCGATTTACGAGCAGTACTTC
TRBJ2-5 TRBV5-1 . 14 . CASSLGGGQETQYF TGCGCCAGCAGCTTGGGAGGGGGACAAGAGACCCAGTACTTC
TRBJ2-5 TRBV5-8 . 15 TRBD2 CASSLAGGREETQYF TGTGCCAGCAGCCTAGCGGGGGGGAGAGAAGAGACCCAGTACTTC
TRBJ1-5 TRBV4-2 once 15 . CASSQDIGIDQPQHF TGTGCCAGCAGCCAAGATATCGGTATTGATCAGCCCCAGCATTTT
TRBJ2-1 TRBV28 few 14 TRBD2 CASSTSGARDEQFF TGTGCCAGCAGTACTAGCGGGGCTAGGGATGAGCAGTTCTTC
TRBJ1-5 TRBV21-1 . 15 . CASGPPRGSNQPQHF TGTGCCAGCGGCCCACCCAGGGGATCTAATCAGCCCCAGCATTTT
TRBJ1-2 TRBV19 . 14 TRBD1 CASSIGTGRYGYTF TGTGCCAGTAGTATAGGGACAGGGCGATATGGCTACACCTTC
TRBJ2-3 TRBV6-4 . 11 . CASSDWDTQYF TGTGCCAGCAGTGACTGGGATACGCAGTATTTT
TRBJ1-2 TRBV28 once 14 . CASSPLFQADGYTF TGTGCCAGCAGTCCCCTTTTTCAGGCGGATGGCTACACCTTC
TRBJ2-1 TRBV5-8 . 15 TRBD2 CASSLGLAGVGEQFF TGTGCCAGCAGCTTGGGACTAGCGGGAGTAGGGGAGCAGTTCTTC
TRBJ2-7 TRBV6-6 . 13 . CASSYKDFYEQYF TGTGCCAGCAGTTACAAAGATTTCTACGAGCAGTACTTC
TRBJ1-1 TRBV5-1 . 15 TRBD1 CASSLGQGAHTEAFF TGCGCCAGCAGCTTGGGACAGGGGGCTCACACTGAAGCTTTCTTT
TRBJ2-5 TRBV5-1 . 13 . CASSFGRAETQYF TGCGCCAGCAGCTTTGGCAGGGCAGAGACCCAGTACTTC
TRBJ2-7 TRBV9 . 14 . CASSIGGRPYEQYF TGTGCCAGCAGCATCGGTGGGCGGCCCTACGAGCAGTACTTC
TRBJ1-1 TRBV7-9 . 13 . CASSSIQGAVAFF TGTGCCAGCAGCTCAATTCAGGGCGCGGTCGCTTTCTTT
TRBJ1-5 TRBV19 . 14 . CASNDDRSNQPQHF TGTGCCAGTAACGACGACAGGAGCAATCAGCCCCAGCATTTT
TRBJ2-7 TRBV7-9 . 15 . CASSPSAGYSYEQYF TGTGCCAGCAGCCCTTCGGCGGGATACTCCTACGAGCAGTACTTC
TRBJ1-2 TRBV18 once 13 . CASSPSGEGGYTF TGTGCCAGCTCACCATCCGGCGAGGGGGGCTACACCTTC
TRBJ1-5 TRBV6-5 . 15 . CASSYSFSLNQPQHF TGTGCCAGCAGTTACTCTTTCAGTTTGAATCAGCCCCAGCATTTT
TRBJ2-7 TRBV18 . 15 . CASSQDFGTRDEQYF TGTGCCAGCTCACAAGATTTCGGGACTCGGGACGAGCAGTACTTC
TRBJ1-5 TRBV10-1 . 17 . CASSEDGAFAYNQPQHF TGCGCCAGCAGTGAGGATGGGGCTTTCGCTTACAATCAGCCCCAGCATTTT
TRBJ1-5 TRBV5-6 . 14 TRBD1 CASSLNRGGQPQHF TGTGCCAGCAGCTTGAACAGGGGAGGCCAGCCCCAGCATTTT
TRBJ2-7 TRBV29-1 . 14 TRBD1 CSVEPGTGSYEQYF TGCAGCGTTGAACCCGGGACAGGGTCCTACGAGCAGTACTTC
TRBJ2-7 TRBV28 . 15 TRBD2 CASSYGTSGSYEQYF TGTGCCAGCAGTTACGGGACTAGCGGGAGCTACGAGCAGTACTTC
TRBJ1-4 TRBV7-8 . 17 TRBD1 CASSLLGRARGTEKLFF TGTGCCAGCAGCTTGTTGGGGAGGGCCAGGGGGACAGAAAAACTGTTTTTT
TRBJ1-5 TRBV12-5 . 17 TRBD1 CASGLLHRGRINQPQHF TGTGCTAGTGGTTTGTTACATAGGGGGCGTATTAATCAGCCCCAGCATTTT
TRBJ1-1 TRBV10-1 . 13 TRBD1 CASTRTGGTEAFF TGCGCCAGCACCCGGACAGGGGGCACTGAAGCTTTCTTT
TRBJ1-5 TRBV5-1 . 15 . CASSLGTSSNQPQHF TGCGCCAGCAGCTTGGGCACCTCTAGCAATCAGCCCCAGCATTTT
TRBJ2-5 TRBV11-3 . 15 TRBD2 CASSLVSSGQETQYF TGTGCCAGCAGCTTAGTCTCTAGCGGCCAAGAGACCCAGTACTTC